This TCR beta chain appears in the sequencing data of a study of shared clonotypes between healthy human individuals. At the level of the study: The plates for each donor numbered three CD4 naive, three CD4 memory, two CD8 naive and one CD8 memory.

Each subset's genomic DNA was split evenly across several immunoSEQ plates. Here immunoSEQ multiplex PCR was the method, and the copy in TCRdb shows in-frame clones only, minus some. The sample carries over 2 million clones, about 95% recorded once. The naive CD8 fraction comprised CD45RO-negative cells positively selected for CCR7 and excluded terminally differentiated effector memory CD45RA+ cells. The source of this sequence is a man aged 18 to 30 in good health. Material for sequencing was naive CD8+ T cells sorted from blood.

The CDR3 DNA reads as TGCACCAGCAGCCAACTCCGAGCGGGAAACTCCTACAATGAGCAGTTCTTC. This encodes CTSSQLRAGNSYNEQFF. J is TRBJ2-1 and V is TRBV1; the D call of TRBD2 is as the table states it, not checked on the DNA. TRBV1 is given as a pseudogene. The CDR3 totals 17 residues.